This record concerns one TCR beta chain sequence. The antigen remains undetermined. The data derive from a study of cytotoxic CD8 clonotypes in ibrutinib-treated CLL. Turning to the study itself: In all, roughly twelve patients were relapsed/refractory, roughly 15 were treatment-naive and 17 to 18 were IGHV unmutated.

This CDR3 spans 10 amino acids. Germline CDR1 reads SQVTM; CDR2 reads ANQGSEA. The V gene lost 5 bases and the J gene lost 5 bases, with 4 bases spanning the gap. Broader study findings: Clonality correlated strongly with circulating CD8+ T cells and exceeded age-matched healthy donors at baseline.

Target depth was 1 in 200,000 to 1 in 1 million T cells, about 10x per clonotype. Assay: immunoSEQ multiplex PCR; the TCRdb copy retains only in-frame clones and omits some. The repertoire holds 250,000 to 350,000 clones, with roughly four fifths as singletons. This receptor was identified in a human donor with chronic lymphocytic leukemia. The chain joins TRBV29-1 to TRBJ2-1; no firm D call. This material consisted of PBMCs, taken at disease progression, from a patient treated with ibrutinib. CDR3 sequence: CSVWHNEQFF. The CDR3 nucleotides are TGCAGCGTTTGGCACAATGAGCAGTTCTTC.